Below, 14 T cell receptor beta chains from the same sample are listed, as sequenced in a study of blood T cell repertoires in COVID-19. The table came from immunoSEQ multiplex PCR; TCRdb's copy has only in-frame clones and leaves some out. The profile shows fewer than 250,000 clones, 83% of them singletons. The sample was peripheral blood. Receptor source: a human donor in a cohort sampled during active COVID-19.

The chain links TRBV27 to TRBJ1-6; 8 bases are shared with TRBD1. The CDR3 spans 14 residues. Germline V lookup: CDR1 MNHEY, CDR2 SMNVEV (reference sequence). J was trimmed by 7 bases and V by 6 bases; bases with no gene match: 5. CDR3 sequence reads: CASRRQGLNSPLHF. The CDR3 nucleotides are TGTGCCAGCAGAAGACAGGGGTTGAATTCACCCCTCCACTTT.

The V and J genes are TRBV18 and TRBJ1-3; TRBD1 agrees at 12 bases. The CDR3 spans 16 residues. The V and J ends lost 3 bases and 5 bases, in that order; junction bases with no gene match: 5. Germline V lookup: CDR1 KGHSH, CDR2 LQKENI. CDR3 amino acids: CASSPARDRGRNTIYF. CDR3 DNA sequence: TGTGCCAGCTCACCGGCCAGGGACAGGGGGCGAAACACCATATATTTT.

The J gene is TRBJ2-2, the V gene TRBV7-2; TRBD1 agrees at 12 bases. Trimming cost V 4 bases and J 6 bases; bases outside gene matches: 3. The V gene's germline CDR1 is SGHTA and CDR2 FQGNSA. There are 15 residues in the CDR3. This chain's CDR3 is CASSWGQGAPGELFF. For the CDR3, the DNA is TGTGCCAGCAGCTGGGGACAGGGGGCGCCCGGGGAGCTGTTTTTT. Filled out from reference TRBV7-2 and TRBJ2-2, the complete variable domain reads GAGVSQSPSNKVTEKGKDVELRCDPISGHTALYWYRQSLGQGLEFLIYFQGNSAPDKSGLPSDRFSAERTGGSVSTLTIQRTQQEDSAVYLCASSWGQGAPGELFFGEGSRLTVL.

This clone occurred once. The chain links TRBV11-2 to TRBJ2-5; TRBD1 matches at 7 bases. Germline lookup yields CDR1 SGHAT and CDR2 FQNNGV. The CDR3 extends over 16 amino acids. J gave up 3 bases and V 7 bases, and 14 bases lay outside the gene matches. The CDR3 DNA follows: TGTGCCAGCACTGTCAGCCCTAGAGGGGGCGAAGAGACCCAGTACTTC. Protein: CASTVSPRGGEETQYF.

The gene calls are TRBV10-3 and TRBJ1-1; 8 nucleotides align to TRBD1. The germline V gene encodes CDR1 ENHRY and CDR2 SYGVKD. Trimming cost V 5 bases and J 2 bases; bases outside gene matches: 10. This CDR3 contains 16 residues. The CDR3 spells CAISPNVGTGNTEAFF. CDR3 nucleotide sequence: TGTGCCATCAGTCCCAACGTGGGGACAGGCAACACTGAAGCTTTCTTT.

The chain carries TRBV12-3 or TRBV12-4 and TRBJ1-4; D is possibly TRBD1 (5 bases). The CDR3 totals 13 residues. The V and J ends lost 6 bases and 8 bases respectively, with 13 bases between them. The CDR3 reads CASRMGGREKLFF. CDR3 DNA sequence: TGTGCCAGCAGAATGGGGGGACGGGAAAAACTGTTTTTT.

The rearrangement links TRBV6-5 to TRBJ2-1; possible D gene TRBD2, 6 bases. Looked up from germline, CDR1 is MNHEY and CDR2 is SVGAGI. This CDR3 is 14 amino acids long. V lost 6 bases to trimming and J lost 5 bases, with 14 bases between them. CDR3 coding DNA: TGTGCCAGCAGACCCCGGAGGGAAAACAATGAGCAGTTCTTC. It yields the protein CASRPRRENNEQFF.

The V call is TRBV13, the J call TRBJ2-5, with 9 positions matching TRBD1. Germline lookup yields CDR1 PRHDT and CDR2 FYEKMQ (reference sequence). This CDR3 comprises 15 residues. V was clipped by 6 bases and J by 7 bases; unmatched bases: 12. CDR3 nucleotide sequence: TGTGCCAGCAGGTCCGGTGGACAGGGGCGAGGGACCCAGTACTTC. Translation gives CASRSGGQGRGTQYF.

The rearrangement joins TRBV18 to TRBJ1-1; 10 bases align to TRBD1. The CDR3 runs to 19 residues. CDR1 and CDR2 (germline): KGHSH, LQKENI. J gave up 3 bases and V 3 bases, and 16 bases lay outside the gene matches. The CDR3 here is CASSPKGQGLFSPDTEAFF. In DNA form, the CDR3 reads TGTGCCAGCTCACCGAAGGGACAGGGGCTCTTTTCTCCGGACACTGAAGCTTTCTTT. Complete variable domain (other parts from reference TRBV18 and TRBJ1-1): NAGVMQNPRHLVRRRGQEARLRCSPMKGHSHVYWYRQLPEEGLKFMVYLQKENIIDESGMPKERFSAEFPKEGPSILRIQQVVRGDSAAYFCASSPKGQGLFSPDTEAFFGQGTRLTVV.

Turning to this clone: Other DNA sequences in this sample translate to the same CDR3. The chain is built from TRBV7-9 and TRBJ1-1; D not certain. This CDR3 comprises 13 residues. Germline V lookup: CDR1 SEHNR, CDR2 FQNEAQ (reference sequence). Trimming removed 1 base from V and 1 base from J, with 4 bases in between. The CDR3 loop reads CASSLVQNTEAFF. The CDR3 DNA sequence: TGTGCCAGCAGCTTAGTACAGAACACTGAAGCTTTCTTT.

The chain links TRBV25-1 to TRBJ1-2, with 9 positions matching TRBD1. The germline gives CDR1 MGHDK, CDR2 SYGVNS. The CDR3 covers 17 residues. V was clipped by 4 bases and J by 6 bases; unmatched bases: 15. The CDR3 here is CASSAIGGIGQGNGYTF. DNA of the CDR3: TGTGCCAGCAGTGCAATCGGGGGAATAGGACAGGGGAATGGCTACACCTTC.

The V call is TRBV5-1, the J call TRBJ1-5; unclear D gene. This CDR3 is 17 amino acids long. Germline V CDR1 and CDR2: SGHRS, YFSETQ. V was clipped by 4 bases and J by 2 bases, with 19 bases between them. This CDR3 is CASSLGGSSDGNQPQHF. CDR3 DNA: TGCGCCAGCAGCCTGGGCGGTTCTTCGGATGGCAATCAGCCCCAGCATTTT. Combining the CDR3 with reference TRBV5-1 and TRBJ1-5 gives the whole variable domain KAGVTQTPRYLIKTRGQQVTLSCSPISGHRSVSWYQQTPGQGLQFLFEYFSETQRNKGNFPGRFSGRQFSNSRSEMNVSTLELGDSALYLCASSLGGSSDGNQPQHFGDGTRLSIL.

The J gene is TRBJ1-2, the V gene TRBV6-5; a possible D gene is TRBD1 (5 bases). Trimming took 6 bases from V and 5 from J, leaving 16 bases between them. The CDR3 runs to 14 residues. Germline V CDR1 and CDR2: MNHEY, SVGAGI. The CDR3 protein is CASSRPGGEYGYTF. In nucleotides, the CDR3 is TGTGCCAGCAGCCGCCCGGGGGGGGAGTATGGCTACACCTTC.

The V gene is TRBV24-1, the J gene TRBJ2-1, with 8 bases fitting TRBD2. This CDR3 has 15 residues. Germline assignment: CDR1 KGHDR and CDR2 SFDVKD. Trimming removed 0 bases from V and 4 bases from J; junction bases left unmatched: 1. The DNA for the CDR3 is TGTGCCACCAGTGATTTGCGCGGGAGGTACAATGAGCAGTTCTTC. Residues: CATSDLRGRYNEQFF.